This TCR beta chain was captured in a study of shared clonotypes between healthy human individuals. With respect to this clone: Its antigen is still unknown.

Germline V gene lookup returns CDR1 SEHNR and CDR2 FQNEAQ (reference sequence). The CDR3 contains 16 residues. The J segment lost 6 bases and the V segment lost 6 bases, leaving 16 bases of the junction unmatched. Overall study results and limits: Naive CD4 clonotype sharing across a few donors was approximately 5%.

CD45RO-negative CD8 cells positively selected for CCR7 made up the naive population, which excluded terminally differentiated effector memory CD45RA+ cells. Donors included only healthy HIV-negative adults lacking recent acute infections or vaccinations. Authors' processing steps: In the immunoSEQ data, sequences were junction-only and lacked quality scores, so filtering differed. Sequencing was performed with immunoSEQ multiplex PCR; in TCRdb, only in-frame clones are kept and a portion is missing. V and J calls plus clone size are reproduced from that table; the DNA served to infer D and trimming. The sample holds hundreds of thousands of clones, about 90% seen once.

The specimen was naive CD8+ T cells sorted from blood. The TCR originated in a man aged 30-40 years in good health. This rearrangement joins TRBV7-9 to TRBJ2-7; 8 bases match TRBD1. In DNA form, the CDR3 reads TGTGCCAGCAGTTTTCACCCCGGACAGGGTAAAGGCGAGCAGTACTTC. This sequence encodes CASSFHPGQGKGEQYF. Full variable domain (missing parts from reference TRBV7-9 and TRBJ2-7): DTGVSQNPRHKITKRGQNVTFRCDPISEHNRLYWYRQTLGQGPEFLTYFQNEAQLEKSRLLSDRFSAERPKGSFSTLEIQRTEQGDSAMYLCASSFHPGQGKGEQYFGPGTRLTVT.